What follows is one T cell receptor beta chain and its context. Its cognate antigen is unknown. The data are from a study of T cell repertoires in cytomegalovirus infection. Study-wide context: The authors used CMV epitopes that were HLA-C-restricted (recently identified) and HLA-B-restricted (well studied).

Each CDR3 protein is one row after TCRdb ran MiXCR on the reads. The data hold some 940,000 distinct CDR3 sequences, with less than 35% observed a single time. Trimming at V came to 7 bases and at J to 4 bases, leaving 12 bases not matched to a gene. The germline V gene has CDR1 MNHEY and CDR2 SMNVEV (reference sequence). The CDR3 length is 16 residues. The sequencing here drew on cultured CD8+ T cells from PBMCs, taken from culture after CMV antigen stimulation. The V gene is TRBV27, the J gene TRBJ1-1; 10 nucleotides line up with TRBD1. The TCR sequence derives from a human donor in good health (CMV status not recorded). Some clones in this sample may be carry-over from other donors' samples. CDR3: CASNILGTGVITEAFF. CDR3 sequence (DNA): TGTGCCAGCAACATCTTGGGGACAGGGGTTATCACTGAAGCTTTCTTT.